This T cell receptor (beta chain) was sequenced in a study of vaccination and CD4 T cells after COVID-19. Across the study: The convalescent group had six males, four females, seven Caucasians, two Asians, one multiracial. Stimulation of the cells used overlapping spike peptide pools from SARS-CoV-2 and from the common cold coronaviruses HCoV-NL63, HCoV-OC43 and HCoV-229E. Control cultures, each given a CEFX pool, an HIV-1 Nef pool, or no peptide, were included.

The CDR3 runs to 18 residues. V lost 6 bases to trimming and J lost 0 bases; unmatched junction nucleotides: 11. Germline assignment: CDR1 MNHNS and CDR2 SASEGT. Scientists ran DNA taken from cultured CD4+ T cells through the Oncomine TCR Beta short-read assay for sequencing. TCRdb itself ran the PCR reads through MiXCR, one entry per CDR3 protein. The sample consists of approximately 23,000 distinct CDR3 sequences, roughly 50% of them appearing once. Treatment here: roughly 11-day PBMC culture with coronavirus spike peptide pools or control peptides (ViraFEST assay). Regarding this clonotype: Its matching antigen is unknown.

The sample here was CD4+ T cells from blood, cultured in vitro, taken before SARS-CoV-2 vaccination. This rearrangement joins TRBV6-1 to TRBJ1-6, with 7 bases lining up with TRBD1. The clonotype comes from a human donor who received a COVID-19 vaccine. This CDR3 reads CASRQPGQLSSYNSPLHF. CDR3 bases: TGTGCCAGCAGACAACCGGGACAGTTGAGCTCCTATAATTCACCCCTCCACTTT.